This T cell receptor beta chain came from a study of cytomegalovirus exposure and HLA in healthy donors. PCR was performed using 60 Vbeta and 13 Jbeta primers. The table came from immunoSEQ multiplex PCR; TCRdb's copy has only in-frame clones and leaves some out. The sample records around 300,000 clones, about 75% being singletons. From germline, CDR1 is GTSNPN and CDR2 SVGIG (reference sequence). The V segment lost 5 bases and the J segment 9 bases; nucleotides outside the gene matches: 11. This CDR3 has 14 residues. In regard to this clone: Its antigen is unidentified.

Whole-study results and caveats: Later, an analysis showed that TCR beta chains associated with HLA were more clonally expanded than others that were equally common. Reportedly, diagnosis of cytomegalovirus status by the classifier showed high specificity and sensitivity. TRBV6-2, TRBV6-3 and other indistinguishable V segments were excluded.

Each of the donors was a healthy bone marrow donor. The receptor was derived from a female donor in good health and CMV-seronegative. V is TRBV30 and J is TRBJ1-2; 11 positions match TRBD1. The sample consisted of PBMCs. The CDR3 spells CAWATRDRGKSYTF. Written as DNA, the CDR3 is TGTGCCTGGGCTACCCGGGACAGGGGGAAAAGCTACACCTTC.